The next 32 T cell receptor beta chains were all read from a single sample in a study of blood T cell repertoires in COVID-19. Profiling relied on immunoSEQ multiplex PCR, and the TCRdb table lists in-frame clones only, not all of them. The sample has nearly 80,000 clones, approximately 80% seen once. The sample taken for sequencing was peripheral blood. The receptor source for this set is a man aged 60 to 69 with active or convalescent COVID-19.

The chain joins TRBV6-5 to TRBJ2-2; TRBD1 agrees at 8 bases. Per germline, CDR1 MNHEY and CDR2 SVGAGI. This CDR3 has 16 residues. V trimming: 3 bases; J trimming: 4 bases; junction bases outside the gene matches: 7. The CDR3 protein is CASSYFQGAGTGELFF. The CDR3, as DNA: TGTGCCAGCAGTTATTTCCAGGGGGCTGGCACCGGGGAGCTGTTTTTT.

This rearrangement joins TRBV11-2 to TRBJ1-1; D is possibly TRBD1 (6 bases). This CDR3 is 16 amino acids long. V lost 1 base, J lost 3 bases, and 15 bases lay in between. Per the germline V gene, CDR1 is SGHAT and CDR2 is FQNNGV. The CDR3: CASSLGGGGGDTEAFF. As DNA, the CDR3 is TGTGCCAGCAGCTTAGGAGGGGGGGGTGGCGACACTGAAGCTTTCTTT.

The gene calls are TRBV7-9 and TRBJ2-7; possible D gene TRBD1, 5 bases. Trimming pared 4 bases from V and 0 bases from J, leaving 10 bases between. CDR3 length: 14 residues. Per the germline V gene, CDR1 is SEHNR and CDR2 is FQNEAQ (reference sequence). The CDR3 DNA reads TGTGCCAGCAGCTCCAGACAGTTCTCCTACGAGCAGTACTTC. Its translation is CASSSRQFSYEQYF.

The V call is TRBV12-3 or TRBV12-4, the J call TRBJ2-5; TRBD2 is a possible D gene (6 bases). V shed 7 bases and J shed 4 bases, with 10 bases lying between them. This CDR3 region has 12 residues. This CDR3 reads CASTPGGETQYF. The CDR3 bases are TGTGCCAGCACCCCCGGGGGAGAGACCCAGTACTTC.

The chain combines TRBV9 with TRBJ1-6; no reliable D call. Germline CDR1 is SGDLS and CDR2 is YYNGEE. CDR3 length: 14 amino acids. Trimming took off 0 bases at V and 5 bases at J, with 6 bases between the two ends. CDR3 in amino acids: CASSVGEDNSPLHF. The DNA for the CDR3 is TGTGCCAGCAGCGTAGGGGAGGATAATTCACCCCTCCACTTT.

This sequence joins TRBV6-5 and TRBJ2-4, with D uncertain. Germline V lookup: CDR1 MNHEY, CDR2 SVGAGI. The germline V and J ends were trimmed by 4 bases and 0 bases, with 7 bases remaining between them. This CDR3 is built from 14 residues. CDR3 bases: TGTGCCAGCAGTTTAACCAGAGCCAAAAACATTCAGTACTTC. Translating it yields CASSLTRAKNIQYF.

The chain combines TRBV6-4 with TRBJ2-1; 9 bases map to TRBD2. With V trimmed by 2 bases and J by 9 bases, 8 bases remained unmatched. The CDR3 has 15 residues. CDR1 MRHNA and CDR2 SNTAGT come from the germline V gene. CDR3: CASSDESGGQAEQFF. The CDR3 nucleotides read TGTGCCAGCAGTGACGAGAGCGGGGGGCAGGCTGAGCAGTTCTTC.

V is TRBV18 and J is TRBJ1-4; 9 bases are shared with TRBD1. Germline-derived CDR1 and CDR2 are KGHSH and LQKENI. This CDR3 has 15 residues. V lost 3 bases to trimming and J lost 5 bases; unmatched junction nucleotides: 4. DNA of the CDR3: TGTGCCAGCTCACCCGGGACAGGGCGAAATGAAAAACTGTTTTTT. It codes for CASSPGTGRNEKLFF.

The CDR3 nucleotides are TGCGCCAGCAGTCAATCGGGCAGCCACGAGCAGTACTTC. It codes for CASSQSGSHEQYF. V and J are TRBV23-1 and TRBJ2-7; unclear D gene. TRBV23-1 is noted as an ORF with a role that remains uncertain. The CDR3 is 13 residues long. V lost 0 bases and J lost 5, with 8 bases in between.

The chain joins TRBV3-1 (or the pseudogene TRBV3-2) to TRBJ2-1; TRBD2 matches at 13 bases. V was pared by 4 bases and J by 8 bases, with 8 bases of the junction left unmatched. In germline, CDR1 is LGHDT, CDR2 YNNKEL (reference sequence). The CDR3 consists of 16 residues. The CDR3 nucleotides read TGTGCCAGCAGCCTACAACTAGCGGGGGGGCCAGATGAGCAGTTCTTC. The encoded protein is CASSLQLAGGPDEQFF.

The DNA of the CDR3 is TGTGCTAGTGGTTTGGTGGGAGGGGGGGAAAATGAGCAGTTCTTC. Its protein product is CASGLVGGGENEQFF. The rearrangement links TRBV12-5 to TRBJ2-1; D is possibly TRBD2 (7 bases). The V gene lost 0 bases and the J gene lost 7 bases, with 13 bases spanning the gap. This CDR3 spans 15 amino acids. Per the germline V gene, CDR1 is LGHNT and CDR2 is FRNRAP.

This CDR3 is CATSGAPNTGELFF. Written as DNA, the CDR3 is TGTGCCACCAGTGGGGCTCCGAACACCGGGGAGCTGTTTTTT. The V call is TRBV24-1, the J call TRBJ2-2, with no clear D. V was cut by 5 bases and J by 0 bases, with 6 bases left in between. The germline V gene encodes CDR1 KGHDR and CDR2 SFDVKD. The CDR3 consists of 14 residues.

V usage is TRBV3-1 (or the pseudogene TRBV3-2) and J usage is TRBJ2-7; 7 bases map to TRBD2. After removal of 0 bases from V and 7 bases from J, the junction contained 21 bases not matched to a gene. CDR1 and CDR2 from the germline V gene are LGHDT and YNNKEL (reference sequence). The CDR3 extends over 19 amino acids. The CDR3 spells CASSQDYFIRAGVRWEQYF. The CDR3 DNA reads as TGTGCCAGCAGCCAAGATTATTTCATACGGGCGGGGGTTCGATGGGAGCAGTACTTC.

The V call is TRBV29-1, the J call TRBJ2-5, with 11 nucleotides matching TRBD2. V shed 7 bases and J 4 bases; nucleotides not matched to a gene: 5. The CDR3 spans 13 residues. Germline loops: CDR1 SQVTM, CDR2 ANQGSEA. CDR3 in DNA: TGCAGCGGTCTCACTAGCGGGGGAGAGACCCAGTACTTC. It translates to CSGLTSGGETQYF.

The DNA of the CDR3 is TGTGCCAGTAGTATCGCAGGACAGGGCAATGAAAAACTGTTTTTT. It yields the protein CASSIAGQGNEKLFF. V gene TRBV19 combines with J gene TRBJ1-4; 8 bases agree with TRBD1. Looked up from germline, CDR1 is LNHDA and CDR2 is SQIVND (reference sequence). This CDR3 has 15 residues. V was pared by 3 bases and J by 5 bases, with 5 bases of the junction left unmatched.

The chain has TRBV3-1 (or the pseudogene TRBV3-2) and TRBJ2-1; 8 nucleotides agree with TRBD2. The CDR3 spans 13 residues. Germline CDR1 LGHDT, CDR2 YNNKEL (reference sequence). J gave up 8 bases and V 4 bases, and 4 bases lay outside the gene matches. Here the CDR3 DNA reads TGTGCCAGCAGCCCCGGACTAGCTGATGAGCAGTTCTTC. It is translated as CASSPGLADEQFF.

The chain couples TRBV11-3 to TRBJ1-1; tentative D call: TRBD1 (6 bases). The CDR3 has 14 amino acids. Looked up from germline, CDR1 is SGHNT and CDR2 is YENEEA. Trimming took off 4 bases at V and 6 bases at J, with 15 bases between the two ends. The CDR3 DNA follows: TGTGCCAGCAGCTCTAGGGGGGGAGACGCTGAAGCTTTCTTT. The encoded protein is CASSSRGGDAEAFF.

This clone showed up just a few times. The V and J genes are TRBV29-1 and TRBJ1-2; 10 bases line up with TRBD1. This CDR3 contains 14 residues. The J segment lost 3 bases and the V segment lost 7 bases, leaving 8 bases of the junction unmatched. Germline values: CDR1 SQVTM, CDR2 ANQGSEA. The CDR3 DNA reads TGCAGCGCAGCCCGGGACAGGGGTGACTATGGCTACACCTTC. This codes for CSAARDRGDYGYTF.

The chain joins TRBV2 to TRBJ1-1; no clear D. The CDR3 runs 12 residues. In germline, CDR1 is SNHLY, CDR2 FYNNEI. V lost 3 bases and J lost 2, with 4 bases in between. CDR3 sequence reads: CASSDRNTEAFF. CDR3 sequence (DNA): TGTGCCAGCAGTGACAGAAACACTGAAGCTTTCTTT.

This chain links TRBV12-3 or TRBV12-4 with TRBJ2-7, with 9 bases matching TRBD1. This CDR3 comprises 12 residues. V shed 8 bases and J 7 bases; nucleotides not matched to a gene: 6. CDR3 residues: CASRQGGWEQYF. The CDR3 DNA follows: TGTGCCAGCCGACAGGGGGGGTGGGAGCAGTACTTC.

This sequence joins TRBV3-1 (or the pseudogene TRBV3-2) and TRBJ2-1, with D unclear. V was pared by 1 base and J by 8 bases, with 6 bases between. The CDR3 runs 12 residues. CDR1 and CDR2 from the germline V gene are LGHDT and YNNKEL (reference sequence). CDR3 in DNA: TGTGCCAGCAGCCAAGTTTTCTATGAGCAGTTCTTC. This sequence encodes CASSQVFYEQFF.

The rearrangement joins TRBV6-5 to TRBJ2-2; 10 bases line up with TRBD2. The CDR3 extends over 16 amino acids. In germline, CDR1 is MNHEY, CDR2 SVGAGI. With V trimmed by 3 bases and J by 2 bases, 3 bases remained unmatched. CDR3 nucleotides: TGTGCCAGCAGTTATGAGCGGGGGGGCAACACCGGGGAGCTGTTTTTT. This translates into CASSYERGGNTGELFF.

This clone was observed a single time. The genes are TRBV2 and TRBJ2-3; possible D gene TRBD2, 6 bases. CDR3 length: 14 residues. The V and J ends lost 4 bases and 9 bases respectively, with 17 bases between them. Germline assignment: CDR1 SNHLY and CDR2 FYNNEI. The CDR3: CASSGDSGGSTQYF. The CDR3 region has the DNA TGTGCCAGCAGTGGGGACTCCGGTGGGAGCACGCAGTATTTT.

Details on this clone: The sample has other DNA sequences that encode this CDR3 too. The gene calls are TRBV6-2 or TRBV6-3 and TRBJ1-2; 7 positions agree with TRBD1. V shed 6 bases, J shed 6 bases, and the junction held 4 bases outside the gene matches. In germline, CDR1 is MNHEY, CDR2 SVGEGT. The CDR3 extends over 12 amino acids. The CDR3, as DNA: TGTGCCAGCAGCCAAGGACAGGATGGCTACACCTTC. This encodes CASSQGQDGYTF.

V gene TRBV6-5 combines with J gene TRBJ1-1; TRBD1 matches at 9 bases. Germline V gives CDR1 MNHEY, CDR2 SVGAGI. This CDR3 is built from 16 residues. V was clipped by 0 bases and J by 1 base; unmatched bases: 3. This CDR3 is CASSYSSGQGNTEAFF. The CDR3 bases are TGTGCCAGCAGTTACTCGTCGGGACAGGGGAACACTGAAGCTTTCTTT.

This clone was counted between two and nine times. The V call is TRBV10-3, the J call TRBJ1-1; D is perhaps TRBD1 (5 bases). The V and J ends lost 6 bases and 4 bases respectively, with 6 bases between them. This CDR3 has 11 residues. The germline CDR1 and CDR2 sequences are ENHRY and SYGVKD. CDR3 bases: TGTGCCATCAGCGGGGGCACTGAAGCTTTCTTT. This sequence encodes CAISGGTEAFF.

V is TRBV5-8 and J is TRBJ2-7; D is undetermined. The CDR3 length is 14 residues. V was clipped by 4 bases and J by 6 bases, with 17 bases between them. CDR1 and CDR2 from the germline V gene are SGHTS and YDEGEE. CDR3 protein: CASSSKLLPLEQYF. In nucleotides, the CDR3 is TGTGCCAGCAGCAGCAAACTCCTTCCCCTCGAGCAGTACTTC.

This chain joins TRBV6-1 and TRBJ2-5; 7 bases fit TRBD2. The length of the CDR3 is 15 residues. J gave up 5 bases and V 2 bases, and 8 bases lay outside the gene matches. Germline V gene sequence: CDR1 MNHNS, CDR2 SASEGT. CDR3 nucleotides: TGTGCCAGCAGTGAATTTGGCGGGGGTAGGGAGACCCAGTACTTC. Protein sequence: CASSEFGGGRETQYF.

This chain joins TRBV10-1 and TRBJ1-2; TRBD1 matches at 9 bases. Germline assignment: CDR1 WNHNN and CDR2 SYGVQD (reference sequence). The V and J ends lost 6 bases and 2 bases, in that order; junction bases with no gene match: 4. The CDR3 has 14 amino acids. The CDR3 protein is CASRTGGENYGYTF. The DNA of the CDR3 is TGCGCCAGCAGAACAGGGGGCGAGAACTATGGCTACACCTTC.

The chain is built from TRBV6-6 and TRBJ1-2; tentative D call: TRBD1 (6 bases). CDR1 is MNHNY, CDR2 SVGAGI, per germline (reference sequence). CDR3 length: 15 residues. With 0 bases removed from V and 8 bases from J, the gap between germline ends came to 16 bases. The CDR3 DNA reads TGTGCCAGCAGTTACTCGAGTAAGCCGGGGGGCGGCTACACCTTC. It encodes CASSYSSKPGGGYTF.

The CDR3 DNA reads TGTGCCTGGAGTGTAGAACTAGCGGGGGGGGCCGAGAGGGCGACGCAGTATTTT. This sequence encodes CAWSVELAGGAERATQYF. The chain has TRBV30 and TRBJ2-3; 13 bases map to TRBD2. The CDR3 runs to 18 residues. CDR1 is GTSNPN and CDR2 is SVGIG in the germline V gene (reference sequence). J gave up 9 bases and V 0 bases, and 15 bases lay outside the gene matches.

The sample holds a few counts of this clone. The same CDR3 arises from other DNA sequences in this sample as well. The chain links TRBV6-5 to TRBJ2-7; the match to TRBD2 covers 9 bases. The CDR3 sequence is 16 residues long. From germline, CDR1 is MNHEY and CDR2 SVGAGI. V was pared by 0 bases and J by 2 bases, with 5 bases of the junction left unmatched. CDR3 region: CASSYSPLAGAYEQYF. CDR3 DNA sequence: TGTGCCAGCAGTTACTCCCCCTTAGCGGGGGCCTACGAGCAGTACTTC.